The 9 T cell receptor beta chains listed next were all sequenced from one sample in a study of response to subunit inactivated influenza vaccine. TCRdb passed the RT-PCR reads through MiXCR, listing each CDR3 protein once. The sample yields more than 250,000 distinct CDR3 sequences, about a fifth seen once. The sample here was PBMCs from blood, taken less than 22 months after vaccination. The source is a man aged 45 to 75 who received an inactivated influenza vaccine.

This clonotype was seen only a few times. This chain joins TRBV29-1 and TRBJ1-6, with D tentatively TRBD1 (6 bases). The length of the CDR3 is 13 residues. Trimming stripped 5 bases from V and 8 bases from J, with 13 bases between. Germline assignment: CDR1 SQVTM and CDR2 ANQGSEA. This CDR3 reads CSVSQGLDSPLHF. CDR3 in DNA: TGCAGCGTTTCCCAGGGGTTGGATTCACCCCTCCACTTT.

As to this clonotype: This may arise from a read error, as a much more abundant clone is one base away. The chain links TRBV6-1 to TRBJ1-5; possibly TRBD2 for D (5 bases). The DNA end lines up better with TRBJ2-3; the J call may be wrong. CDR1 MNHNS and CDR2 SASEGT come from the germline V gene. The CDR3 has 14 residues. The DNA for the CDR3 is TGTGCCAGCACCCCCCTCGTCGGGGTGCAGCCCCAGTATTTT. This gives the protein CASTPLVGVQPQYF.

This clonotype occurred a few times. The CDR3 region has the DNA TGTGCCTGGAGTGGGCGGGGTGTTCAGCCCCAGCATTTT. The encoded protein is CAWSGRGVQPQHF. The gene calls are TRBV30 and TRBJ1-5; D gene uncertain. The CDR3 is 13 amino acids. Germline CDR1 and CDR2: GTSNPN and SVGIG (reference sequence). Trimming removed 1 base from V and 6 bases from J, with 10 bases in between.

The chain is built from TRBV20-1 and TRBJ1-2, with D possibly matching TRBD1 (6 bases). The germline gives CDR1 DFQATT, CDR2 SNEGSKA (reference sequence). The CDR3 is 16 residues long. Trimming stripped 4 bases from V and 7 bases from J, with 25 bases between. CDR3 nucleotide sequence: TGCAGTGCTACCAGGACAGTAGCCTCCGCTTCTATTGGCTACACCTTC. Translation: CSATRTVASASIGYTF.

This chain uses TRBV27 with TRBJ1-1, with D maybe TRBD1 (6 bases). Germline V gives CDR1 MNHEY, CDR2 SMNVEV (reference sequence). CDR3 length: 15 residues. V was trimmed by 0 bases and J by 3 bases, leaving 11 bases between them. DNA for the CDR3: TGTGCCAGCAGTTTATCGGGGGGCGCGTACACTGAAGCTTTCTTT. Its protein product is CASSLSGGAYTEAFF.

This chain connects TRBV5-1 to TRBJ1-2; TRBD1 aligns across 10 bases. J gave up 5 bases and V 4 bases, and 8 bases lay outside the gene matches. CDR3 length equals 15 residues. CDR1 SGHRS and CDR2 YFSETQ come from the germline V gene. In DNA, the CDR3 is TGCGCCAGCAGCGCGGGACAGGGGTTTGGGTATGGCTACACCTTC. Protein sequence: CASSAGQGFGYGYTF.

This clonotype has more than one count but fewer than ten. This chain connects TRBV7-3 to TRBJ2-3; 11 nucleotides agree with TRBD2. CDR1 is SGHTA, CDR2 FQGTGA, per germline. The trim removed 4 bases at V and 0 bases at J, leaving 9 bases unmatched. The CDR3 loop spans 18 amino acids. DNA of the CDR3: TGTGCCAGCAGCTCCCGGAGACTAGCGGGGTCTAGCACAGATACGCAGTATTTT. It specifies CASSSRRLAGSSTDTQYF.

The CDR3 protein is CAIGSRVYGGGYTF. The CDR3 bases are TGTGCCATCGGGAGCAGGGTCTATGGTGGTGGCTACACCTTC. This sequence joins TRBV10-3 and TRBJ1-2; D perhaps matches TRBD1 (5 bases). Per germline, CDR1 ENHRY and CDR2 SYGVKD. V lost 8 bases and J 7 bases, leaving 20 bases between the germline ends. The CDR3 sequence is 14 residues long.

The chain couples TRBV10-3 to TRBJ2-2; perhaps TRBD2 as D (5 bases). CDR1 ENHRY and CDR2 SYGVKD come from the germline V gene. The CDR3 spans 14 residues. V was clipped by 6 bases and J by 6 bases, with 14 bases between them. For the CDR3, the DNA is TGTGCCATCAGACGGGGAGTTCTTCCCGGGGAGCTGTTTTTT. Its protein product is CAIRRGVLPGELFF.